This TCR beta chain was observed in a study of Tregs in tolerant kidney transplant recipients (dated by TCRdb to about 2019). Study-level background: The study used TCRbeta sequencing to identify donor-specific regulatory T cells before combined kidney and bone marrow transplantation, then tracked those cells after transplant. TCRbeta repertoire sequencing was used in a few healthy controls to compare several ways of expanding Tregs specific for an allogeneic donor.

For TCRbeta CDR3 sequencing, genomic DNA from the sorted cells was extracted using the QIAGEN DNeasy Blood and Tissue Kit. High-throughput TCRbeta CDR3 sequencing, including PCR amplification with bias correction and internal controls, was performed commercially through immunoSEQ. The authors' pipeline ran thus. Unique productive TCRbeta sequences were defined by CDR3 nucleotide sequence when primers matched and otherwise by CDR3 amino acid sequence together with Vbeta and Jbeta genes. As a correction for sorting error, sequences shared between sorted populations at a frequency ratio of 2:1 or less were discarded, and the remaining shared sequences were assigned to the higher population. Sequences were defined as donor-reactive when expanded at least 5-fold in CFSE-low cells versus unstimulated cells and present at a frequency of at least 0.01% in CFSE-low cells. Repertoire divergence was quantified by Jensen-Shannon divergence using the top 100 TCRbeta sequences ranked by frequency. When a sample had multiple sequencing runs, each run was corrected for sorting error separately and the runs were then pooled. Imported from immuneACCESS, the table was reduced by TCRdb to in-frame sequences with V and J called. These copies leave out some clones; in studies compared against another copy, an unresolved V gene accounts for under half, and the cause of the remainder is not known. The DNA gave D and trimming, while V, J and clone size come from that table. The sample yields some 100,000 clones; 92% were counted once. The ten largest clones represent more than 0.5% of the sample.

Thawed PBMCs were FACS-sorted into unstimulated Tregs (CD4+CD25+CD127-), CD4+ non-Tregs (CD4+CD25-), CD4 cells and CD8 cells. Blood from healthy controls was obtained either as purchased buffy coats or from healthy volunteers. Healthy control blood was processed to PBMCs by Ficoll density gradient and cryopreserved, and patient PBMCs were collected before and after transplant. Beyond this particular receptor, the publication reports: Although technical replication error seemed to be minimal, the question of biological reproducibility was not addressed directly. Expanding Tregs with activated donor B cells appeared to identify the most biologically relevant and donor-specific TCRbeta repertoire. The study was constrained by small patient numbers, and validation of the findings is required in larger populations and under other immunosuppression protocols.

The germline V gene gives CDR1 as SQVTM and CDR2 as ANQGSEA. The CDR3 runs 13 amino acids, cysteine and phenylalanine included. The sequence is cut down to CDR3 DNA, 39 bases in frame from base 1. V is pared back by 4 bases and J by 8 bases, with 15 bases lying between the germline termini. As for this clone: Which antigen it targets is not known. No per-base quality is available; no much larger clone lies one base away.

The sample consisted of CD4+ T cells from blood. Rearrangement joined TRBV29-1 to TRBJ2-1; confidence is insufficient to name the D gene. The TCR originated in a human donor in good health. This receptor has the CDR3 CSVAGYEADEQFF. The nucleotide sequence reads TGCAGCGTTGCAGGTTACGAGGCAGATGAGCAGTTCTTC.